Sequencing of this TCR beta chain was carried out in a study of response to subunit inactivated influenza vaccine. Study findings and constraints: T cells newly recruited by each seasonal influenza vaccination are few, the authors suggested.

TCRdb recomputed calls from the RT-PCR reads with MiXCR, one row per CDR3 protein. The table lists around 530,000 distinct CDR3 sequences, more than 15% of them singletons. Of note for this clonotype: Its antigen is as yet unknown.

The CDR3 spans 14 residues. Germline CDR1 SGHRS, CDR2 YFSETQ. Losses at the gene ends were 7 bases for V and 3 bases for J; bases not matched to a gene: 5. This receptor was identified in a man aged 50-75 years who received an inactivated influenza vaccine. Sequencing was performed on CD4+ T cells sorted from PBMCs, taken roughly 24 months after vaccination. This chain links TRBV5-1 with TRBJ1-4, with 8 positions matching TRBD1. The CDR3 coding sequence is TGCGCCAGCGGACCGGGACAGGCTAATGAAAAACTGTTTTTT. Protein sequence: CASGPGQANEKLFF.